Listed below are T cell receptor beta chains from one sample, sequenced in a study of response to subunit inactivated influenza vaccine. TCRdb ran MiXCR on the RT-PCR reads and lists one entry per CDR3 protein. This sample has some 500,000 distinct CDR3 sequences, with 13% found just once. Source: PBMCs from blood, taken about 40 days after vaccination. These receptors came from a man aged 50 to 60 who received an inactivated influenza vaccine. The CDR3 runs from the conserved cysteine through the conserved F or W. The D gene is left open where the match is weak. Rows may omit the clone size; those that give it use once, few, many or a size class.

V gene	D gene	J gene	clone size	CDR3 protein	CDR3 DNA
TRBV12-3/TRBV12-4	TRBD1	TRBJ1-2	few	CASRSSGQNYGYTF	TGTGCCAGCAGATCTTCGGGACAGAACTATGGCTACACCTTC
TRBV3-1	TRBD2	TRBJ2-3	.	CASSLIAGDSTDTQYF	TGTGCCAGCAGCCTTATAGCGGGAGATTCGACAGATACGCAGTATTTT
TRBV27	TRBD1	TRBJ2-3	.	CASSPGTEGYTQYF	TGTGCCAGCAGTCCCGGGACAGAGGGATATACGCAGTATTTT
TRBV4-1	TRBD1	TRBJ2-5	few	CASSQWGEGAIGETQYF	TGCGCCAGCAGCCAATGGGGAGAGGGGGCAATCGGGGAGACCCAGTACTTC
TRBV9	.	TRBJ2-1	.	CASSPHRRDNEQFF	TGTGCCAGCAGCCCCCATCGAAGGGACAATGAGCAGTTCTTC
TRBV7-9	TRBD2	TRBJ2-2	few	CASSSTSGYTGELFF	TGTGCCAGCAGTTCTACTAGCGGGTACACCGGGGAGCTGTTTTTT
TRBV20-1	.	TRBJ1-5	few	CSASRGGQPQHF	TGCAGTGCTAGCCGGGGTGGCCAGCCCCAGCATTTT
TRBV29-1	.	TRBJ1-2	many	CSVVPGTLNYGYTF	TGCAGCGTTGTTCCCGGCACCTTAAACTATGGCTACACCTTC
TRBV14	.	TRBJ2-1	.	CASTPWSQGNNEQFF	TGTGCCAGTACCCCATGGTCGCAGGGTAACAATGAGCAGTTCTTC
TRBV5-6	.	TRBJ2-3	.	CASSLTGRQLTDTQYF	TGTGCCAGCAGCTTGACAGGGCGACAACTAACAGATACGCAGTATTTT
TRBV6-5	TRBD2	TRBJ2-1	few	CASSSHGLAGVYNEQFF	TGTGCCAGCAGTTCCCACGGACTAGCGGGAGTCTACAATGAGCAGTTCTTC
TRBV5-5	.	TRBJ2-7	.	CASSLGLGQVTYEQYF	TGTGCCAGCAGCTTGGGTCTCGGGCAAGTCACCTACGAGCAGTACTTC
TRBV4-1	TRBD2	TRBJ2-5	many	CASSQGLAEETQYF	TGCGCCAGCAGCCAAGGACTAGCGGAAGAGACCCAGTACTTC
TRBV7-9	.	TRBJ2-5	.	CASSPSALGETQYF	TGTGCCAGCAGCCCATCCGCCCTCGGTGAGACCCAGTACTTC
TRBV7-2	TRBD1	TRBJ2-3	.	CASSPRAGGLGTDTQYF	TGTGCCAGCAGCCCTCGCGCAGGGGGCTTGGGCACAGATACGCAGTATTTT
TRBV6-5	TRBD1	TRBJ2-5	few	CASSYGTGGQTQYF	TGTGCCAGCAGTTACGGGACAGGGGGGCAGACCCAGTACTTC
TRBV27	.	TRBJ2-4	.	CASSETSFRSQYF	TGTGCCAGCAGTGAAACTAGCTTTCGGTCTCAGTACTTC
TRBV29-1	TRBD2	TRBJ2-1	few	CRKKGPLAGGGNEQFF	TGCAGGAAGAAGGGCCCACTAGCGGGAGGTGGGAATGAGCAGTTCTTC
TRBV6-1	TRBD1	TRBJ2-7	few	CASRGQGANGYEQYF	TGTGCCAGCAGAGGGCAGGGGGCTAATGGGTACGAGCAGTACTTC
TRBV6-1	.	TRBJ1-2	few	CASVQGSGRGYTF	TGTGCCAGCGTACAGGGCTCCGGGAGGGGCTACACCTTC
TRBV9	.	TRBJ2-1	.	CASSWWGNNFDEQFF	TGTGCCAGCAGTTGGTGGGGGAACAATTTCGATGAGCAGTTCTTC
TRBV27	.	TRBJ2-7	few	CASSLSGGSGINEQYF	TGTGCCAGCAGTTTATCGGGTGGGTCGGGGATAAACGAGCAGTACTTC
TRBV6-1	.	TRBJ2-2	.	CASSRGPLANTGELFF	TGTGCCAGCAGTCGGGGACCGCTCGCGAACACCGGGGAGCTGTTTTTT
TRBV6-2/TRBV6-3	TRBD1	TRBJ1-5	many	CASSPPTGEGSNQPQHF	TGTGCCAGCAGCCCACCGACAGGGGAGGGAAGCAATCAGCCCCAGCATTTT
TRBV24-1	TRBD2	TRBJ2-5	few	CATSDPSGGLAGGSRETQYF	TGTGCCACCAGTGATCCGAGCGGCGGACTAGCGGGAGGGTCCCGAGAGACCCAGTACTTC
TRBV2	.	TRBJ2-3	few	CASSERRGYSSTDTQYF	TGTGCCAGCAGTGAAAGGAGGGGGTATTCTAGCACAGATACGCAGTATTTT
TRBV11-2	TRBD1	TRBJ2-3	.	CASSPDRGNTDTQYF	TGTGCCAGCAGCCCGGACAGGGGAAACACAGATACGCAGTATTTT
TRBV7-2	TRBD1	TRBJ2-7	many	CASTPDRISYEQYF	TGTGCCAGCACCCCGGACAGGATCTCCTACGAGCAGTACTTC
TRBV28	.	TRBJ2-1	few	CASSSGWNEQFF	TGTGCCAGCAGTTCCGGGTGGAATGAGCAGTTCTTC
TRBV9	TRBD1	TRBJ1-5	few	CASSKRDRGNQPQHF	TGTGCCAGCAGCAAGCGGGACAGGGGAAATCAGCCCCAGCATTTT
TRBV29-1	.	TRBJ1-2	many	CSVEGTESGGYTF	TGCAGCGTTGAAGGGACAGAGTCAGGCGGCTACACCTTC
TRBV7-2	TRBD1	TRBJ2-3	.	CASSRDSVGFDTQYF	TGTGCCAGCAGCCGGGACAGTGTGGGGTTTGATACGCAGTATTTT
TRBV28	.	TRBJ2-7	.	CASTPPWRGGEQYF	TGTGCCAGCACCCCTCCTTGGAGGGGGGGCGAGCAGTACTTC
TRBV12-3/TRBV12-4	.	TRBJ2-3	many	CASSDSFRTDTQYF	TGTGCCAGCAGCGACTCCTTTCGGACAGATACGCAGTATTTT
TRBV20-1	TRBD1	TRBJ2-2	few	CCARDLRQGNTGELFF	TGCTGTGCTAGAGATCTGAGACAGGGGAACACCGGGGAGCTGTTTTTT
TRBV18	.	TRBJ2-6	.	CASSQQGPGANVLTF	TGTGCCAGCTCACAACAGGGTCCTGGGGCCAACGTCCTGACTTTC
TRBV5-6	TRBD1	TRBJ1-2	.	CASSLTGQGAGGYTF	TGTGCCAGCAGCTTGACCGGACAGGGGGCGGGAGGCTACACCTTC
TRBV20-1	.	TRBJ1-2	.	CSASQGRANYGYTF	TGCAGTGCTTCCCAAGGCAGGGCTAACTATGGCTACACCTTC
TRBV6-1	TRBD1	TRBJ1-1	few	CASSPPLGQGGTEAFF	TGTGCCAGCAGCCCCCCTCTAGGACAGGGGGGCACTGAAGCTTTCTTT
TRBV7-9	.	TRBJ2-7	.	CASSPLVGRVPEQYF	TGTGCCAGCAGCCCGTTAGTGGGCAGGGTACCCGAGCAGTACTTC
TRBV29-1	TRBD1	TRBJ2-7	few	CSVDAVGRGREQYF	TGCAGCGTTGATGCGGTTGGCAGGGGGCGCGAGCAGTACTTC
TRBV6-2/TRBV6-3	.	TRBJ2-7	.	CASSPLPTYEQYF	TGTGCCAGCAGTCCGCTTCCGACCTACGAGCAGTACTTC
TRBV4-3	TRBD2	TRBJ2-5	.	CASSLSGSPQETQYF	TGCGCCAGCAGCCTTAGCGGGAGTCCCCAAGAGACCCAGTACTTC
TRBV20-1	.	TRBJ1-2	.	CSARVSPNYGYTF	TGCAGTGCTAGAGTCAGCCCTAACTATGGCTACACCTTC
TRBV5-1	TRBD2	TRBJ2-5	.	CASSLDGTSSETQYF	TGCGCCAGCAGCTTGGACGGGACTAGTAGTGAGACCCAGTACTTC
TRBV28	.	TRBJ2-7	few	CASLPGGAAYEQYF	TGTGCCAGCCTCCCAGGGGGGGCCGCCTACGAGCAGTACTTC
TRBV20-1	.	TRBJ2-1	many	CSARPTVRASYNEQFF	TGCAGTGCTAGACCGACAGTAAGGGCTTCCTACAATGAGCAGTTCTTC
TRBV6-1	TRBD2	TRBJ2-3	many	CASSPPGGRPDTQYF	TGTGCCAGCAGCCCACCGGGGGGGCGACCAGATACGCAGTATTTT